Sequencing of this T cell receptor beta chain was carried out in a study of T cell responses to AZD1222 COVID-19 vaccine. The wider study: Second-dose intervals of approximately 4 or approximately 12 weeks were pooled.

Trimming removed 0 bases from V and 10 bases from J, with 16 bases in between. This CDR3 has 15 residues. The germline V gene has CDR1 MNHEY and CDR2 SVGEGT. The method was immunoSEQ multiplex PCR; TCRdb's version includes in-frame clones alone and lacks a portion of them. The sample carries about 180,000 clones, 90% recorded once. The TCR sequence derives from an adult in good health. This rearrangement joins TRBV6-2 or TRBV6-3 to TRBJ2-1; D possibly matches TRBD1 or TRBD2 (5 bases each). Sequences were derived from peripheral blood, sampled on day 0 of AZD1222 vaccination. DNA for the CDR3: TGTGCCAGCAGTTACTCGGGGGTAGTAATGTGGGAGCAGTTCTTC. Its translation is CASSYSGVVMWEQFF.